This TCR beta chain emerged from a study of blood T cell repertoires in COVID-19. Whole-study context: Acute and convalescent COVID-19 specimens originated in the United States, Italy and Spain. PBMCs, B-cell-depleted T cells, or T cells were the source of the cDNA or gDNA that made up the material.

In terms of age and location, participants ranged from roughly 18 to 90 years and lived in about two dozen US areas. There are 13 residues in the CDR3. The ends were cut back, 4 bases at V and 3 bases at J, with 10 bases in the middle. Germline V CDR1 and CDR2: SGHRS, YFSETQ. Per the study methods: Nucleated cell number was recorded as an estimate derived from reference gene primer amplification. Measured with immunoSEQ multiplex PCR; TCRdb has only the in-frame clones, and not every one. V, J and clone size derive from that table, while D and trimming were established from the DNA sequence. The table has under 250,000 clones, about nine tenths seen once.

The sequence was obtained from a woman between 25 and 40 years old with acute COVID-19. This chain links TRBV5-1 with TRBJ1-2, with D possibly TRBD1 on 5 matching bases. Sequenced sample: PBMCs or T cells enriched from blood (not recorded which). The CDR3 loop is CASSKTGDYGYTF. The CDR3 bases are TGCGCCAGCAGCAAAACAGGCGACTATGGCTACACCTTC.